Below, 30 T cell receptor beta chains from the same sample are listed, as sequenced in a study of T cell responses to AZD1222 COVID-19 vaccine. Some clones are missing from TCRdb's copy, which holds only in-frame ones; the method was immunoSEQ multiplex PCR. The sample has about 140,000 clones, over 85% seen once. The sample was peripheral blood, taken 28 days after the second AZD1222 dose. The receptors were gathered from an adult who received the AZD1222 COVID-19 vaccine.

J is TRBJ1-1 and V is TRBV6-5, with 7 nucleotides matching TRBD1. Germline V gives CDR1 MNHEY, CDR2 SVGAGI. The CDR3 is made up of 14 amino acids. The J segment lost 5 bases and the V segment lost 7 bases, leaving 10 bases of the junction unmatched. The CDR3 loop is CASMIGGYLTEAFF. The CDR3 DNA follows: TGTGCCAGCATGATAGGGGGCTATTTGACTGAAGCTTTCTTT.

A single count supports this clone. The chain recombines TRBV7-7 with TRBJ2-2; D not resolved. The CDR3 consists of 15 residues. V was clipped by 1 base and J by 3 bases, with 9 bases between them. Germline V CDR1 and CDR2: SSHAT, FNYEAQ (reference sequence). CDR3 sequence (DNA): TGTGCCAGCAGCTTAGGTGGCAGTTACACCGGGGAGCTGTTTTTT. It encodes CASSLGGSYTGELFF.

This rearrangement joins TRBV5-4 to TRBJ2-7; D gene ambiguous. CDR1 is SGHNT, CDR2 YYREEE, per germline (reference sequence). V gave up 3 bases and J gave up 6 bases, with 7 bases separating them. The CDR3 covers 11 residues. The CDR3 spells CASSSRSEQYF. The CDR3 DNA sequence: TGTGCCAGCAGCTCCCGTTCCGAGCAGTACTTC.

This chain connects TRBV18 to TRBJ1-2; D is perhaps TRBD1 (5 bases). The CDR3 extends over 15 amino acids. Germline CDR1 is KGHSH and CDR2 is LQKENI. Deletions cut 3 bases from V and 4 bases from J, with 15 bases between. CDR3 residues: CASSPGPTTGYGYTF. The DNA of the CDR3 is TGTGCCAGCTCACCGGGACCGACCACCGGCTATGGCTACACCTTC.

V is TRBV6-5 and J is TRBJ1-1; D unclear. V was trimmed by 7 bases and J by 0 bases, leaving 6 bases between them. CDR3 size: 12 residues. Germline V gene lookup returns CDR1 MNHEY and CDR2 SVGAGI. In DNA form, the CDR3 reads TGTGCCAGCAACGACTTGAACACTGAAGCTTTCTTT. Translating gives CASNDLNTEAFF.

V usage is TRBV6-5 and J usage is TRBJ2-7; weak D call: TRBD2 (5 bases). The germline CDR1 and CDR2 sequences are MNHEY and SVGAGI. The CDR3 extends over 14 amino acids. The germline V and J ends were trimmed by 2 bases and 9 bases, with 17 bases remaining between them. This chain's CDR3 is CASSYNYPGVGQYF. CDR3 sequence (DNA): TGTGCCAGCAGTTACAATTACCCCGGGGTCGGGCAGTACTTC.

A single count supports this clone. This chain links TRBV7-3 with TRBJ2-5; D remains ambiguous. V was cut by 0 bases and J by 3 bases, with 5 bases left in between. This CDR3 contains 13 residues. Germline CDR1 and CDR2: SGHTA and FQGTGA. The CDR3 loop is CASSLTTEETQYF. CDR3 DNA: TGTGCCAGCAGCTTAACCACGGAAGAGACCCAGTACTTC.

The chain recombines TRBV6-5 with TRBJ2-7; TRBD2 aligns across 9 bases. Germline loops: CDR1 MNHEY, CDR2 SVGAGI. After removal of 5 bases from V and 2 bases from J, the junction contained 1 base not matched to a gene. The CDR3 consists of 13 residues. The DNA for the CDR3 is TGTGCCAGCAGTATAGCGGGAGCCTACGAGCAGTACTTC. Protein: CASSIAGAYEQYF.

This chain links TRBV4-2 with TRBJ1-5, with a possible D match to TRBD1 (6 bases). V lost 0 bases and J 7 bases, leaving 16 bases between the germline ends. Germline loops: CDR1 LGHNA, CDR2 YNFKEQ. The CDR3 consists of 16 residues. The CDR3 nucleotides read TGTGCCAGCAGCCAAGAAATGGCACAGGGTAGGCAGCCCCAGCATTTT. Translation: CASSQEMAQGRQPQHF.

The chain uses TRBV5-5 and TRBJ2-2, with TRBD1 identical over 7 bases. This CDR3 comprises 16 residues. Losses at the gene ends were 4 bases for V and 2 bases for J; bases not matched to a gene: 8. The germline V gene has CDR1 SGHKS and CDR2 YYEKEE (reference sequence). The CDR3 loop is CASSHARDSNTGELFF. The CDR3 DNA reads as TGTGCCAGCAGCCATGCCCGGGACAGTAACACCGGGGAGCTGTTTTTT.

V and J are TRBV10-3 and TRBJ1-2; D gene ambiguous. Germline V gives CDR1 ENHRY, CDR2 SYGVKD. V was cut by 0 bases and J by 6 bases, with 5 bases left in between. The CDR3 is made up of 12 amino acids. The CDR3 loop is CAISESGNGYTF. CDR3 in DNA: TGTGCCATCAGTGAGTCGGGGAATGGCTACACCTTC.

The chain uses TRBV7-9 and TRBJ1-1; TRBD1 might be the D (6 bases). CDR1 SEHNR and CDR2 FQNEAQ come from the germline V gene (reference sequence). The CDR3 runs to 14 residues. Between the trimmed V and J ends, which lost 5 bases and 2 bases, there was a span of 12 bases. In DNA, the CDR3 is TGTGCCAGCAGCGCTCAGGGGCCTAACACTGAAGCTTTCTTT. Translating it yields CASSAQGPNTEAFF.

The V call is TRBV28, the J call TRBJ1-2, with D possibly matching TRBD1 (5 bases). Trimming removed 8 bases from V and 2 bases from J, with 18 bases in between. The CDR3 consists of 15 residues. Germline loops: CDR1 MDHEN, CDR2 SYDVKM. CDR3 nucleotide sequence: TGTGCCAGCGAGCTCCGGGACGCTCCGAACTATGGCTACACCTTC. Translation: CASELRDAPNYGYTF.

V usage is TRBV4-1 and J usage is TRBJ2-7; 9 bases agree with TRBD2. The CDR3 loop spans 18 amino acids. The V gene end was trimmed by 0 bases and the J gene end by 0 bases; junction bases not matched to a gene: 9. CDR1 MGHRA and CDR2 YSYEKL come from the germline V gene. CDR3 region: CASSQEPRGLASSYEQYF. CDR3 coding DNA: TGCGCCAGCAGCCAAGAACCACGCGGACTAGCGAGCTCCTACGAGCAGTACTTC.

CDR3 sequence reads: CASSARLGYEQYF. In nucleotides, the CDR3 is TGCGCCAGCAGTGCCCGCTTAGGTTATGAGCAGTACTTC. The chain is built from TRBV10-1 and TRBJ2-7; D not resolved. The germline V gene encodes CDR1 WNHNN and CDR2 SYGVQD (reference sequence). The CDR3 runs to 13 residues. V dropped 4 bases and J dropped 7 bases, with 14 bases sitting between them.

This clone has just one count. The rearrangement links TRBV6-5 to TRBJ2-5, with 13 nucleotides matching TRBD2. This CDR3 contains 15 residues. With V trimmed by 6 bases and J by 5 bases, 6 bases remained unmatched. Germline V gives CDR1 MNHEY, CDR2 SVGAGI. As DNA, the CDR3 is TGTGCCAGCAGCGGGACTAGCGGGACAGGGGAGACCCAGTACTTC. Translating gives CASSGTSGTGETQYF.

The J gene is TRBJ1-2, the V gene TRBV24-1; perhaps TRBD1 as D (5 bases). This CDR3 has 17 amino acids. Per germline, CDR1 KGHDR and CDR2 SFDVKD. V dropped 2 bases and J dropped 0 bases, with 15 bases sitting between them. The CDR3 spells CATSDSRAGAANYGYTF. In nucleotides, the CDR3 is TGTGCCACCAGTGATTCACGTGCTGGGGCGGCTAACTATGGCTACACCTTC.

This chain connects TRBV28 to TRBJ2-5, with a possible D match to TRBD2 (5 bases). This CDR3 spans 14 amino acids. Trimming left V 2 bases short and J 5 bases short, with 12 bases between. Germline V CDR1 and CDR2: MDHEN, SYDVKM. The CDR3 region is CASSLTLERETQYF. CDR3 nucleotides: TGTGCCAGCAGTTTAACACTAGAGCGGGAGACCCAGTACTTC.

The rearrangement uses TRBV10-3 and TRBJ1-2; 7 positions agree with TRBD1. CDR1 is ENHRY and CDR2 is SYGVKD in the germline V gene. The CDR3 is 14 amino acids. V dropped 6 bases and J dropped 4; count of bases not matched to a gene: 8. Here the CDR3 reads CAISDREGPYGYTF. Written as DNA, the CDR3 is TGTGCCATCAGCGACAGGGAAGGACCCTATGGCTACACCTTC.

The chain employs TRBV5-5 and TRBJ2-7; the D gene is possibly TRBD2 (5 bases). Trimming removed 4 bases at V and 3 bases at J, with 17 bases between. Looked up from germline, CDR1 is SGHKS and CDR2 is YYEKEE (reference sequence). The CDR3 has 15 residues. In nucleotides, the CDR3 is TGTGCCAGCAGCGGCATCGGCGGGCCTATCTACGAGCAGTACTTC. It yields the protein CASSGIGGPIYEQYF.

The chain couples TRBV7-2 to TRBJ1-2, with D maybe TRBD1 (5 bases). This CDR3 has 14 amino acids. V lost 5 bases and J 10 bases, leaving 20 bases between the germline ends. Germline V lookup: CDR1 SGHTA, CDR2 FQGNSA. The CDR3 protein is CASSEARYRSFYTF. DNA for the CDR3: TGTGCCAGCAGCGAGGCAAGATACAGGAGTTTCTACACCTTC.

The chain recombines TRBV10-3 with TRBJ2-5; weak D call: TRBD2 (7 bases). Germline CDR1 and CDR2: ENHRY and SYGVKD. There are 14 residues in the CDR3. The V and J ends lost 4 bases and 5 bases respectively, with 14 bases between them. This chain's CDR3 is CAISGGGAGETQYF. Here the CDR3 DNA reads TGTGCCATCAGTGGCGGGGGCGCCGGGGAGACCCAGTACTTC.

This clone was observed a single time. The chain combines TRBV30 with TRBJ1-2, with a tentative D call TRBD1 (6 bases). The CDR3 loop spans 12 amino acids. The germline V gene encodes CDR1 GTSNPN and CDR2 SVGIG (reference sequence). Trimming shortened V by 8 bases and J by 6 bases, and 16 bases separated the two germline ends. CDR3: CARKAQGDGYTF. The CDR3 DNA sequence: TGTGCCCGAAAGGCACAGGGCGATGGCTACACCTTC.

In this sample, this clone turned up once. V usage is TRBV19 and J usage is TRBJ1-5; D perhaps matches TRBD1 (5 bases). Germline V gene sequence: CDR1 LNHDA, CDR2 SQIVND (reference sequence). V was trimmed by 10 bases and J by 0 bases, leaving 13 bases between them. The CDR3 runs 14 residues. The DNA for the CDR3 is TGTGCCACTGCTACGGGGGATAGCAATCAGCCCCAGCATTTT. Amino acids: CATATGDSNQPQHF.

The rearrangement uses TRBV4-2 and TRBJ1-2; TRBD1 aligns across 8 bases. After removal of 0 bases from V and 5 bases from J, the junction contained 17 bases not matched to a gene. The CDR3 has 19 amino acids. Germline CDR1 and CDR2: LGHNA and YNFKEQ. CDR3 coding DNA: TGTGCCAGCAGCCAAGAGGTTGAAGTTGATAGACAGGGGAGTTATGGCTACACCTTC. It specifies CASSQEVEVDRQGSYGYTF.

Comment on this clone: Other DNA sequences in this specimen translate into the identical CDR3. This chain uses TRBV27 with TRBJ1-5; TRBD1 matches at 11 bases. This CDR3 spans 15 amino acids. Looked up from germline, CDR1 is MNHEY and CDR2 is SMNVEV (reference sequence). V dropped 4 bases and J dropped 4; count of bases not matched to a gene: 3. The chain's CDR3 is CASSSGTGGNQPQHF. The CDR3 DNA sequence: TGTGCCAGCAGTTCCGGGACAGGGGGGAATCAGCCCCAGCATTTT.

The chain is built from TRBV4-3 and TRBJ2-4; possibly TRBD1 for D (5 bases). V was clipped by 0 bases and J by 7 bases, with 10 bases between them. CDR3 length equals 14 residues. Germline-derived CDR1 and CDR2 are LGHNA and YSLEER. The CDR3 loop is CASSQEETANIQYF. As DNA, the CDR3 is TGCGCCAGCAGCCAAGAAGAGACAGCTAACATTCAGTACTTC.

The rearrangement joins TRBV18 to TRBJ1-2; no clear D gene. CDR3 length: 11 amino acids. The germline V gene encodes CDR1 KGHSH and CDR2 LQKENI. V shed 3 bases and J shed 8 bases, with 7 bases lying between them. CDR3: CASSPTEGYTF. The CDR3 DNA sequence: TGTGCCAGCTCACCCACAGAAGGCTACACCTTC.

This clone has only one observation. This chain links TRBV7-8 with TRBJ2-1; 12 bases align to TRBD2. V dropped 5 bases and J dropped 7; count of bases not matched to a gene: 6. CDR1 is SGHVS and CDR2 is FQNEAQ in the germline V gene. This CDR3 region has 15 residues. CDR3 DNA sequence: TGTGCCAGCAGCCCATCTAGCGGGAGGGCGAATGAGCAGTTCTTC. This codes for CASSPSSGRANEQFF.

The genes are TRBV5-1 and TRBJ2-3; no clear D gene. CDR3 length: 17 amino acids. The germline V gene has CDR1 SGHRS and CDR2 YFSETQ. V lost 0 bases to trimming and J lost 5 bases, with 19 bases between them. The CDR3, as DNA: TGCGCCAGCAGCTTGGCCAATGGGGTCCGCACTGGAGATACGCAGTATTTT. Translated: CASSLANGVRTGDTQYF. Supplemented by reference TRBV5-1 and TRBJ2-3, the full variable domain reads KAGVTQTPRYLIKTRGQQVTLSCSPISGHRSVSWYQQTPGQGLQFLFEYFSETQRNKGNFPGRFSGRQFSNSRSEMNVSTLELGDSALYLCASSLANGVRTGDTQYFGPGTRLTVL.